This T cell receptor (beta chain) comes out of a study of PD-1 blockade in classical Hodgkin lymphoma. TCRdb keeps only in-frame clones here, not all; method: immunoSEQ multiplex PCR. This repertoire shows about 150,000 clones, 78% found once; its top ten account for about 9.3%. With respect to this clone: Its antigen is still unknown.

Study-wide results and caveats: Underlying causes for the observed repertoire differences were not defined, possibly disease activity or prior therapy. Healthy donors were reported to have higher baseline TCR diversity than newly diagnosed patients.

Every patient had relapsed following autologous stem cell transplantation, and cohorts differed in brentuximab vedotin exposure. The sequence was obtained from a human donor with classical Hodgkin lymphoma. Sequences were derived from peripheral blood mononuclear cells (PBMCs), sampled before the second cycle of nivolumab.

Here the CDR3 reads CASTHELAGSDYTF. As DNA, the CDR3 is TGTGCCAGCACTCACGAATTGGCGGGGAGTGACTACACCTTC. The chain carries TRBV6-5 and TRBJ1-2; D unresolved. The ends were cut back, 7 bases at V and 10 bases at J, with 22 bases in the middle. The CDR3 totals 14 residues. Germline assignment: CDR1 MNHEY and CDR2 SVGAGI.